One sample yielded the 13 T cell receptor beta chains listed below, sequenced in a study of T cell responses to AZD1222 COVID-19 vaccine. Only in-frame clones appear in the TCRdb table, and some are missing; sequencing was by immunoSEQ multiplex PCR. The sample includes some 140,000 clones, 90% of them seen just once. Sequences were derived from peripheral blood, sampled on day 0 of AZD1222 vaccination. These receptors all stem from an adult in good health.

This clone turned up a few times. The genes are TRBV2 and TRBJ2-1; 7 bases fit TRBD1. Per the germline V gene, CDR1 is SNHLY and CDR2 is FYNNEI. CDR3 length: 12 amino acids. The V and J ends lost 4 bases and 10 bases, in that order; junction bases with no gene match: 4. CDR3 loop: CASSGQGEEQFF. The CDR3 nucleotides are TGTGCCAGCAGTGGACAGGGTGAGGAGCAGTTCTTC.

This clone has just one count. This chain connects TRBV25-1 to TRBJ2-2; no firm D call. The germline V gene has CDR1 MGHDK and CDR2 SYGVNS. Trimming removed 1 base at V and 5 bases at J, with 8 bases between. The length of the CDR3 is 14 residues. The CDR3 DNA is TGTGCCAGCAGTGAATTGGGTCGAACCGGGGAGCTGTTTTTT. It translates to CASSELGRTGELFF.

This rearrangement joins TRBV14 to TRBJ1-3; D may be TRBD1 (5 bases). CDR3 length: 17 residues. V gave up 0 bases and J gave up 1 base, with 13 bases separating them. The germline gives CDR1 SGHDN, CDR2 FVKESK. The CDR3, as DNA: TGTGCCAGCAGCCAAGATCAACTATCAGGGTCTGGAAACACCATATATTTT. Translated: CASSQDQLSGSGNTIYF. The variable domain in full, completed from reference TRBV14 and TRBJ1-3, reads EAGVTQFPSHSVIEKGQTVTLRCDPISGHDNLYWYRRVMGKEIKFLLHFVKESKQDESGMPNNRFLAERTGGTYSTLKVQPAELEDSGVYFCASSQDQLSGSGNTIYFGEGSWLTVV.

V and J are TRBV27 and TRBJ1-1, with no clear D. The CDR3 sequence is 15 residues long. Germline CDR1 is MNHEY and CDR2 is SMNVEV (reference sequence). With 6 bases removed from V and 3 bases from J, the gap between germline ends came to 17 bases. The CDR3 DNA reads as TGTGCCAGCAGACCAAGGGTAGTTCGGGACACTGAAGCTTTCTTT. It specifies CASRPRVVRDTEAFF.

This sequence joins TRBV18 and TRBJ1-3; D is perhaps TRBD1 (6 bases). The CDR3 is 16 amino acids. With 1 base removed from V and 0 bases from J, the gap between germline ends came to 10 bases. Germline lookup yields CDR1 KGHSH and CDR2 LQKENI. This CDR3 is CASSPQGGASGNTIYF. The CDR3 bases are TGTGCCAGCTCACCACAGGGGGGTGCCTCTGGAAACACCATATATTTT.

The rearrangement uses TRBV2 and TRBJ1-1; 9 nucleotides match TRBD1. Looked up from germline, CDR1 is SNHLY and CDR2 is FYNNEI. The CDR3 spans 16 residues. The ends lost 2 bases at V and 5 bases at J; junction bases unmatched: 9. CDR3 in amino acids: CASSERGQGFGTEAFF. CDR3 sequence (DNA): TGTGCCAGCAGTGAAAGGGGACAGGGCTTCGGAACTGAAGCTTTCTTT.

The V and J genes are TRBV5-6 and TRBJ1-2; maybe TRBD1 (5 bases). Deletions cut 1 base from V and 5 bases from J, with 12 bases between. There are 14 residues in the CDR3. CDR1 and CDR2 (germline): SGHDT, YYEEEE. In DNA form, the CDR3 reads TGTGCCAGCAGCTTGACCGGGACGGGTTATGGCTACACCTTC. Residues: CASSLTGTGYGYTF.

V and J are TRBV6-2 or TRBV6-3 and TRBJ2-7; 7 nucleotides align to TRBD1. J lost 6 bases, V lost 5 bases, and 7 bases had no gene match. CDR3 length: 13 amino acids. CDR1 is MNHEY and CDR2 is SVGEGT in the germline V gene. CDR3 in amino acids: CASSPQTGVEQYF. The CDR3 DNA is TGTGCCAGCAGTCCCCAAACAGGGGTCGAGCAGTACTTC.

This clone was counted a single time. The V and J genes are TRBV7-6 and TRBJ1-1, with D perhaps TRBD1 (5 bases). Trimming stripped 4 bases from V and 5 bases from J, with 11 bases between. Looked up from germline, CDR1 is SGHVS and CDR2 is FNYEAQ. This CDR3 spans 13 amino acids. CDR3 nucleotide sequence: TGTGCCAGCAGCTCAGGGTGGGAGACTGAAGCTTTCTTT. Protein: CASSSGWETEAFF.

This chain uses TRBV7-6 with TRBJ1-5, with D maybe TRBD1 (5 bases). This CDR3 contains 15 residues. Germline CDR1 is SGHVS and CDR2 is FNYEAQ. Trimming stripped 1 base from V and 2 bases from J, with 9 bases between. As DNA, the CDR3 is TGTGCCAGCAGCTTAGAAGGCAGGGGCAATCAGCCCCAGCATTTT. As protein: CASSLEGRGNQPQHF.

Points on this clone: The junction and the germline gene differ at one end; a read error may be behind it. The V gene is TRBV7-7, the J gene TRBJ2-7; D might be TRBD2 (5 bases). This CDR3 spans 13 amino acids. Germline CDR1 and CDR2: SSHAT and FNYEAQ (reference sequence). The CDR3 loop is CASSTGTYYEQYF. CDR3 nucleotide sequence: TGTGCTAGCAGCACGGGAACCTACTACGAGCAGTACTTC.

The chain couples TRBV27 to TRBJ2-2, with D perhaps TRBD1 (6 bases). Trimming stripped 5 bases from V and 4 bases from J, with 17 bases between. CDR1 is MNHEY and CDR2 is SMNVEV in the germline V gene (reference sequence). This CDR3 region has 16 residues. This CDR3 is CASSPNTGTFTGELFF. CDR3 sequence (DNA): TGTGCCAGCAGTCCTAATACCGGGACATTCACCGGGGAGCTGTTTTTT.

The chain recombines TRBV12-3 or TRBV12-4 with TRBJ2-7, with D unclear. Trimming cost V 7 bases and J 3 bases, with 13 bases left between them. The CDR3 is 13 residues long. In nucleotides, the CDR3 is TGTGCCAGCACCCAGGAATACGGCTACGAGCAGTACTTC. Protein sequence: CASTQEYGYEQYF.